The rows below give T cell receptor beta chains drawn from one sample of a study of blood T cell repertoires in COVID-19. Profiled with immunoSEQ multiplex PCR; TCRdb holds only in-frame clones, not every one. In the table there are roughly 180,000 clones, approximately 90% of which are singletons. Specimen: peripheral blood. These TCRs come from a man between 65 and 80 years old with active or convalescent COVID-19. Each CDR3 is given with its conserved first and last residue. Fields, in order: J gene, D gene, V gene, clone size, CDR3 protein, CDR3 DNA. The D gene is left open where the match is weak. Size values are once, few and many counts, or a class for expanded clones, and some rows have none.

TRBJ1-6 | TRBD1 | TRBV30 | NA | CAGQGAYNSPLHF | TGTGCCGGCCAGGGGGCCTATAATTCACCCCTCCACTTT
TRBJ2-3 | TRBD1 | TRBV28 | NA | CASSFYGTGFTDTQYF | TGTGCCAGCAGTTTCTACGGGACAGGGTTTACAGATACGCAGTATTTT
TRBJ1-2 | TRBD1 | TRBV30 | NA | CAWNLQGAIGYTF | TGTGCCTGGAACCTACAGGGGGCTATTGGCTACACCTTC
TRBJ2-7 | TRBD1 | TRBV11-2 | NA | CASSPGQTLPYEQYF | TGTGCCAGCAGCCCGGGACAGACTTTACCCTACGAGCAGTACTTC
TRBJ1-6 | NA | TRBV9 | NA | CASSGGVSGNSPLHF | TGTGCCAGCAGCGGGGGGGTATCGGGTAATTCACCCCTCCACTTT
TRBJ1-6 | NA | TRBV28 | NA | CASSSYLTSSYNSPLHF | TGTGCCAGCAGTTCATATCTCACCAGCTCCTATAATTCACCCCTCCACTTT
TRBJ1-2 | TRBD1 | TRBV3-1/TRBV3-2 | once | CASSQGDREYGYTF | TGTGCCAGCAGCCAAGGGGACAGGGAGTATGGCTACACCTTC
TRBJ1-6 | TRBD1 | TRBV3-1/TRBV3-2 | NA | CASSQSQGAANSPLHF | TGTGCCAGCAGCCAATCCCAGGGGGCAGCTAATTCACCCCTCCACTTT
TRBJ1-5 | NA | TRBV21-1 | NA | CASSKERGGYSNQPQHF | TGTGCCAGCAGCAAAGAGAGGGGGGGGTATAGCAATCAGCCCCAGCATTTT
TRBJ2-5 | NA | TRBV7-6 | NA | CASSLVAGIQETQYF | TGTGCCAGCAGCTTAGTTGCAGGAATACAAGAGACCCAGTACTTC
TRBJ1-6 | NA | TRBV4-3 | NA | CASSQDQNSPLHF | TGCGCCAGCAGCCAAGATCAGAATTCACCCCTCCACTTT
TRBJ1-3 | TRBD1 | TRBV18 | NA | CASSPPWGTAVPTIYF | TGTGCCAGCTCACCACCGTGGGGGACAGCCGTTCCCACCATATATTTT
TRBJ2-5 | TRBD1 | TRBV15 | NA | CATSLEGFLGQGDRQTQYF | TGTGCCACCAGCCTCGAGGGGTTCTTAGGACAGGGCGACCGACAGACCCAGTACTTC
TRBJ2-3 | NA | TRBV25-1 | NA | CASSTGQSSTDTQYF | TGTGCCAGCAGCACCGGACAGAGTAGCACAGATACGCAGTATTTT
TRBJ2-7 | TRBD2 | TRBV10-3 | NA | CAVGGLAGGSGQYF | TGTGCCGTAGGGGGACTAGCGGGAGGGTCGGGGCAGTACTTC
TRBJ1-2 | TRBD1 | TRBV5-1 | NA | CASSPGLTGVDYGYTF | TGCGCCAGCAGCCCGGGTTTGACAGGGGTTGACTATGGCTACACCTTC
TRBJ1-5 | TRBD1 | TRBV11-2 | NA | CASSLGRTGIVSKPQPQHF | TGTGCCAGCAGCTTAGGTCGGACAGGGATCGTTTCCAAGCCTCAGCCCCAGCATTTT
TRBJ1-1 | NA | TRBV28 | NA | CASSQTQNTEAFF | TGTGCCAGCAGCCAGACACAGAACACTGAAGCTTTCTTT
TRBJ2-3 | NA | TRBV11-3 | NA | CASSLDGRGTDTQYF | TGTGCCAGCAGCTTAGATGGGCGGGGCACAGATACGCAGTATTTT
TRBJ1-1 | TRBD1 | TRBV25-1 | NA | CASSERDRGITEAFF | TGTGCCAGCAGTGAACGGGACAGGGGGATCACTGAAGCTTTCTTT
TRBJ1-6 | NA | TRBV9 | NA | CASSGETVPGSPLHF | TGTGCCAGCAGCGGAGAGACAGTCCCTGGGTCACCCCTCCACTTT
TRBJ2-2 | TRBD2 | TRBV19 | NA | CASSSGGTVGLVAGELFF | TGTGCCAGTAGTTCTGGGGGGACGGTAGGACTAGTAGCCGGGGAGCTGTTTTTT
TRBJ1-5 | NA | TRBV28 | NA | CASSLRVHQPQHF | TGTGCCAGCAGTTTGAGGGTCCATCAGCCCCAGCATTTT
TRBJ1-1 | TRBD1 | TRBV27 | few | CASSPRTGFSAEAFF | TGTGCCAGCAGTCCACGGACAGGGTTTAGTGCTGAAGCTTTCTTT
TRBJ1-3 | NA | TRBV5-1 | NA | CASTEGGLGNTIYF | TGCGCCAGCACCGAGGGGGGGCTTGGAAACACCATATATTTT
TRBJ1-5 | NA | TRBV6-5 | NA | CAAGPRGQPQHF | TGTGCAGCCGGGCCCCGGGGTCAGCCCCAGCATTTT
TRBJ1-4 | NA | TRBV2 | once | CASHRATNEKLFF | TGTGCCAGCCACCGCGCAACTAATGAAAAACTGTTTTTT
TRBJ1-6 | NA | TRBV3-1/TRBV3-2 | NA | CASSQGLHYNSPLHF | TGTGCCAGCAGCCAGGGACTTCACTATAATTCACCCCTCCACTTT
TRBJ2-1 | NA | TRBV28 | once | CASSSLSVPRERNEQFF | TGTGCCAGCAGTTCCCTCAGTGTTCCGAGGGAACGGAATGAGCAGTTCTTC
TRBJ2-3 | TRBD2 | TRBV3-1/TRBV3-2 | NA | CASRQAGGWTDTQYF | TGTGCCAGCAGACAAGCGGGGGGGTGGACAGATACGCAGTATTTT
TRBJ2-3 | TRBD2 | TRBV6-6 | NA | CASSPPAWTSRADTQYF | TGTGCCAGCAGTCCACCCGCCTGGACTAGCAGGGCAGATACGCAGTATTTT
TRBJ2-7 | NA | TRBV5-1 | NA | CASSLAAGGSYEQYF | TGCGCCAGCAGCTTGGCGGCAGGGGGGTCCTACGAGCAGTACTTC
TRBJ2-1 | NA | TRBV5-4 | NA | CASSLVGSSYNEQFF | TGTGCCAGCAGCTTGGTGGGGAGCTCCTACAATGAGCAGTTCTTC
TRBJ1-2 | TRBD1 | TRBV5-6 | NA | CASDRTGDNYGYTF | TGTGCCAGCGACAGGACAGGGGATAACTATGGCTACACCTTC
TRBJ2-2 | TRBD1 | TRBV5-4 | NA | CASSLGTGGMNTGELFF | TGTGCCAGCAGCTTGGGGACAGGGGGAATGAACACCGGGGAGCTGTTTTTT
TRBJ1-4 | NA | TRBV6-5 | few | CASKRRGEGLEKLFF | TGTGCCAGTAAGCGTCGGGGGGAGGGGCTCGAAAAACTGTTTTTT
TRBJ2-2 | TRBD1 | TRBV4-3 | NA | CASSQTGGVGTGELFF | TGCGCCAGCAGCCAAACAGGGGGCGTAGGGACCGGGGAGCTGTTTTTT
TRBJ2-5 | NA | TRBV5-4 | NA | CASSRTPGETQYF | TGTGCCAGCAGCAGAACCCCCGGTGAGACCCAGTACTTC
TRBJ1-1 | NA | TRBV28 | NA | CASKTGNTEAFF | TGTGCCAGCAAGACAGGGAACACTGAAGCTTTCTTT
TRBJ2-1 | TRBD2 | TRBV28 | NA | CASSPGLSGGAGEQFF | TGTGCCAGCAGCCCTGGATTAAGCGGGGGGGCCGGTGAGCAGTTCTTC
TRBJ1-2 | NA | TRBV7-2 | NA | CASSLQPGEGYGYTF | TGTGCCAGCAGCTTACAGCCAGGGGAGGGCTATGGCTACACCTTC
TRBJ1-1 | TRBD1 | TRBV12-3/TRBV12-4 | once | CASSQSGGRAFF | TGTGCCAGCAGTCAATCAGGGGGCCGAGCTTTCTTT
TRBJ2-1 | NA | TRBV6-5 | NA | CASSYSTGNNEQFF | TGTGCCAGCAGTTACTCTACAGGGAACAATGAGCAGTTCTTC
TRBJ1-4 | NA | TRBV18 | NA | CASSQDNEKLFF | TGTGCCAGCTCCCAGGATAATGAAAAACTGTTTTTT
TRBJ1-5 | NA | TRBV6-2/TRBV6-3 | NA | CASSTTGNQPQHF | TGTGCCAGCAGTACGACGGGGAATCAGCCCCAGCATTTT
TRBJ1-4 | NA | TRBV30 | NA | CAWTLRGRHEKLFF | TGTGCCTGGACCCTCAGGGGACGGCATGAAAAACTGTTTTTT
TRBJ1-2 | TRBD1 | TRBV5-1 | NA | CASSWRGTDYGYTF | TGCGCCAGCAGCTGGAGGGGGACAGACTATGGCTACACCTTC
TRBJ2-2 | TRBD2 | TRBV5-1 | NA | CASSPPGLAGGTDRELFF | TGCGCCAGCAGCCCCCCGGGACTAGCGGGAGGGACGGACCGGGAGCTGTTTTTT
TRBJ1-5 | TRBD1 | TRBV10-3 | NA | CAITDRDGQPQHF | TGTGCCATCACCGACAGGGACGGCCAGCCCCAGCATTTT
TRBJ2-7 | NA | TRBV20-1 | once | CSASLESNPPTRQYF | TGCAGTGCTAGTTTGGAGAGCAACCCTCCTACGAGGCAGTACTTC
TRBJ1-2 | NA | TRBV11-2 | NA | CASSFGAGTNYGYTF | TGTGCCAGCAGCTTTGGTGCAGGAACTAACTATGGCTACACCTTC
TRBJ1-6 | NA | TRBV6-1 | NA | CASSERRQVWNSPLHF | TGTGCCAGCAGTGAAAGGCGACAGGTTTGGAATTCACCCCTCCACTTT
TRBJ1-6 | NA | TRBV6-5 | NA | CASSLQGSYNSPLHF | TGTGCCAGCAGTTTGCAGGGGTCCTATAATTCACCCCTCCACTTT
TRBJ1-1 | NA | TRBV7-9 | NA | CASSRHIGNTEAFF | TGTGCCAGCAGCCGACACATAGGGAACACTGAAGCTTTCTTT
TRBJ1-5 | NA | TRBV19 | few | CASSISQVDQPQHF | TGTGCCAGTAGTATATCACAGGTGGATCAGCCCCAGCATTTT
TRBJ1-1 | NA | TRBV11-2 | NA | CASSFGGNMNTEAFF | TGTGCCAGCAGCTTTGGGGGCAATATGAACACTGAAGCTTTCTTT
TRBJ2-7 | NA | TRBV7-2 | once | CASSLTDAYEQYF | TGTGCCAGCAGCTTGACAGACGCCTACGAGCAGTACTTC
TRBJ1-6 | NA | TRBV3-1/TRBV3-2 | NA | CASSQGGSSPLHF | TGTGCCAGCAGCCAAGGGGGCAGTTCACCCCTCCACTTT
TRBJ1-5 | NA | TRBV18 | NA | CASSPSNQPQHF | TGTGCCAGCTCACCGTCTAATCAGCCCCAGCATTTT
TRBJ1-4 | NA | TRBV5-8 | once | CASSLDSVVREKLFF | TGTGCCAGCAGCTTGGATTCCGTGGTCCGGGAAAAACTGTTTTTT